A single sample gave rise to the 26 T cell receptor beta chains below, sequenced in a study of identical twins. TCRdb called the 5' RACE reads again in MiXCR, with one record for every CDR3 protein. The data contain approximately 550,000 distinct CDR3 sequences, approximately 20% of them singletons. This sample was shared with a second study, whose subject was yellow fever vaccine responses in identical twins.

Sequenced: CD4+ T cells sorted from blood. These receptors all stem from a woman between 18 and 29 years old in good health.

The rearrangement links TRBV6-1 to TRBJ1-4, with 8 bases fitting TRBD1. V shed 8 bases and J 7 bases; nucleotides not matched to a gene: 9. Germline values: CDR1 MNHNS, CDR2 SASEGT. The CDR3 has 14 residues. CDR3: CASRTRGLSEKLFF. The DNA for the CDR3 is TGTGCCAGCCGAACCAGGGGGCTTAGTGAAAAACTGTTTTTT.

This chain uses TRBV12-3 or TRBV12-4 with TRBJ1-5; D unclear. Trimming took off 1 base at V and 0 bases at J, with 7 bases between the two ends. The CDR3 length is 15 residues. DNA of the CDR3: TGTGCCAGCAGTTTAGGGTTAAGTAGCAATCAGCCCCAGCATTTT. It codes for CASSLGLSSNQPQHF.

The V gene is TRBV7-6, the J gene TRBJ2-5; 7 bases fit TRBD1. Germline V gene data show CDR1 as SGHVS and CDR2 as FNYEAQ. The V and J ends lost 5 bases and 5 bases, in that order; junction bases with no gene match: 8. CDR3 length: 14 residues. CDR3 amino acids: CASSPQGVRETQYF. The CDR3 DNA reads TGTGCCAGCAGCCCGCAGGGGGTAAGGGAGACCCAGTACTTC.

The chain recombines TRBV6-1 with TRBJ2-1, with 7 bases fitting TRBD2. Germline trimming cut 4 bases from V and 8 bases from J; bases unmatched to any gene: 8. The CDR3 runs to 14 residues. Per the germline V gene, CDR1 is MNHNS and CDR2 is SASEGT. CDR3 amino acids: CASSGGTSVDEQFF. The CDR3 DNA follows: TGTGCCAGCAGTGGGGGTACTAGCGTCGATGAGCAGTTCTTC.

V gene TRBV12-3 or TRBV12-4 combines with J gene TRBJ2-1; 8 bases fit TRBD1. This CDR3 region has 15 residues. The ends lost 8 bases at V and 3 bases at J; junction bases unmatched: 9. CDR3 in amino acids: CASRLAGTGYNEQFF. As DNA, the CDR3 is TGTGCCAGCCGCTTAGCCGGGACAGGCTACAATGAGCAGTTCTTC.

The V and J genes are TRBV20-1 and TRBJ1-1; tentatively, D is TRBD1 (6 bases). CDR1 is DFQATT, CDR2 SNEGSKA, per germline (reference sequence). The CDR3 extends over 15 amino acids. Trimming pared 1 base from V and 1 base from J, leaving 13 bases between. The CDR3 reads CSARGPGAGNTEAFF. The CDR3 DNA is TGCAGTGCTAGAGGGCCAGGGGCAGGGAACACTGAAGCTTTCTTT.

The gene calls are TRBV5-1 and TRBJ2-5, with 9 positions matching TRBD1. The germline V gene has CDR1 SGHRS and CDR2 YFSETQ. Unmatched junction bases numbered 8, after V lost 6 bases and J lost 5 bases. The CDR3 contains 14 residues. The DNA of the CDR3 is TGCGCCAGCACCCCGACAGGGGGTGTCGAGACCCAGTACTTC. As protein: CASTPTGGVETQYF. The variable domain in full, completed from reference TRBV5-1 and TRBJ2-5, reads KAGVTQTPRYLIKTRGQQVTLSCSPISGHRSVSWYQQTPGQGLQFLFEYFSETQRNKGNFPGRFSGRQFSNSRSEMNVSTLELGDSALYLCASTPTGGVETQYFGPGTRLLVL.

This clonotype was recorded a few times. The rearrangement uses TRBV3-1 and TRBJ2-7; the D is unclear. Trimming took off 0 bases at V and 6 bases at J, with 3 bases between the two ends. The CDR3 has 11 amino acids. Germline V CDR1 and CDR2: LGHDT, YNNKEL (reference sequence). Here the CDR3 reads CASSQDREQYV. CDR3 DNA sequence: TGTGCCAGCAGCCAAGATCGCGAGCAGTACGTC.

The J gene is TRBJ1-2, the V gene TRBV29-1; TRBD1 is a possible D gene (5 bases). The germline V and J ends were trimmed by 7 bases and 3 bases, with 9 bases remaining between them. Looked up from germline, CDR1 is SQVTM and CDR2 is ANQGSEA. The CDR3 has 11 amino acids. The CDR3 loop is CSGGTDYGYTF. The CDR3 DNA reads TGCAGCGGTGGGACGGACTATGGCTACACCTTC.

This clonotype was observed a few times. This chain connects TRBV7-2 to TRBJ2-7; D may be TRBD1 (6 bases). In germline, CDR1 is SGHTA, CDR2 FQGNSA. There are 14 residues in the CDR3. Trimming removed 0 bases from V and 9 bases from J, with 15 bases in between. The CDR3 here is CASSLARLGARQYV. The CDR3, as DNA: TGTGCCAGCAGCTTAGCGCGGCTGGGGGCGCGGCAGTACGTC.

This clonotype has just a few counts. The J gene is TRBJ2-5, the V gene TRBV4-2; 10 bases match TRBD2. V lost 2 bases to trimming and J lost 0 bases; unmatched junction nucleotides: 6. The V gene's germline CDR1 is LGHNA and CDR2 YNFKEQ. CDR3 length: 17 amino acids. In DNA, the CDR3 is TGTGCCAGCAGCCAATTACTAGCGGGAACTTACCAAGAGACCCAGTACTTC. It encodes CASSQLLAGTYQETQYF.

This clonotype was picked up a small number of times. V gene TRBV5-1 combines with J gene TRBJ2-6; D remains unclear. The germline V gene encodes CDR1 SGHRS and CDR2 YFSETQ. The CDR3 has 16 residues. The germline V and J ends were trimmed by 4 bases and 0 bases, with 11 bases remaining between them. CDR3 residues: CASSPPVPSGANVLTF. The CDR3 bases are TGCGCCAGCAGCCCGCCGGTACCCTCTGGGGCCAACGTCCTGACTTTC.

This clonotype was seen a few times. This chain connects TRBV12-3 or TRBV12-4 to TRBJ1-2; 9 nucleotides line up with TRBD1. J gave up 4 bases and V 6 bases, and 9 bases lay outside the gene matches. This CDR3 is built from 15 residues. CDR3 bases: TGTGCCAGCAGGGAACAGGGGGCCCCAGTCTATGGCTACACCTTC. Translation gives CASREQGAPVYGYTF.

The chain is built from TRBV12-3 or TRBV12-4 and TRBJ2-3, with 8 nucleotides matching TRBD2. The J segment lost 5 bases and the V segment lost 6 bases, leaving 10 bases of the junction unmatched. The CDR3 is 15 amino acids. CDR3 in amino acids: CASSGSGSIGDTQYF. CDR3 sequence (DNA): TGTGCCAGCAGCGGAAGCGGGAGTATTGGAGATACGCAGTATTTT.

This clonotype has ten or more counts. DNA for the CDR3: TGCGCCAGCCAAACAGGGGATGTTCAAGAGACCCAGTACTTC. It yields the protein CASQTGDVQETQYF. The V and J genes are TRBV5-1 and TRBJ2-5, with 7 bases aligning to TRBD1. This CDR3 region has 14 residues. The V segment lost 7 bases and the J segment 2 bases; nucleotides outside the gene matches: 8. Germline V gives CDR1 SGHRS, CDR2 YFSETQ.

CDR3 nucleotide sequence: TGTGCCAGCAGCCCCGGGACAGGGGGTGTCAATGGCTACACCTTC. This translates into CASSPGTGGVNGYTF. This chain connects TRBV27 to TRBJ1-2, with 11 bases matching TRBD1. With V trimmed by 6 bases and J by 6 bases, 9 bases remained unmatched. The germline CDR1 and CDR2 sequences are MNHEY and SMNVEV (reference sequence). The CDR3 is made up of 15 amino acids.

V is TRBV20-1 and J is TRBJ2-1; 10 nucleotides line up with TRBD2. Unmatched junction bases numbered 10, after V lost 3 bases and J lost 5 bases. In germline, CDR1 is DFQATT, CDR2 SNEGSKA (reference sequence). This CDR3 spans 16 amino acids. CDR3 loop: CSASRASGSQDNEQFF. In DNA, the CDR3 is TGCAGTGCTAGCCGGGCTAGCGGGAGCCAGGACAATGAGCAGTTCTTC.

This chain connects TRBV28 to TRBJ2-7; D unclear. Trimming left V 5 bases short and J 10 bases short, with 21 bases between. CDR3 size: 14 residues. The germline V gene has CDR1 MDHEN and CDR2 SYDVKM. CDR3: CASSSNPATLIQYF. In DNA form, the CDR3 reads TGTGCCAGCAGTAGTAACCCAGCAACCCTAATTCAGTACTTC.

This sequence joins TRBV15 and TRBJ2-5; 9 bases line up with TRBD1. V lost 1 base, J lost 5 bases, and 8 bases stayed unmatched. Germline V lookup: CDR1 LNHNV, CDR2 YYDKDF (reference sequence). The CDR3 totals 16 residues. CDR3 in DNA: TGTGCCACCAGCAGAGTCGGGGGACAGGGAGGGGAGACCCAGTACTTC. Its protein is CATSRVGGQGGETQYF. Filled out from reference TRBV15 and TRBJ2-5, the complete variable domain reads DAMVIQNPRYQVTQFGKPVTLSCSQTLNHNVMYWYQQKSSQAPKLLFHYYDKDFNNEADTPDNFQSRRPNTSFCFLDIRSPGLGDTAMYLCATSRVGGQGGETQYFGPGTRLLVL.

This chain links TRBV12-3 or TRBV12-4 with TRBJ2-1; a possible D gene is TRBD1 (6 bases). V lost 1 base and J 4 bases, leaving 14 bases between the germline ends. There are 16 residues in the CDR3. CDR3 DNA: TGTGCCAGCAGTTTAGGGGCTAGGGACATATACAATGAGCAGTTCTTC. Translated: CASSLGARDIYNEQFF.

The CDR3, as DNA: TGTGCCAGCAGTTGGGGGCCGGAGACCCAGTACTTC. Its translation is CASSWGPETQYF. This chain connects TRBV28 to TRBJ2-5, with D possibly TRBD1 on 6 matching bases. This CDR3 is 12 amino acids long. Between the trimmed V and J ends, which lost 4 bases and 5 bases, there was a span of 8 bases. Germline lookup yields CDR1 MDHEN and CDR2 SYDVKM.

This clonotype was observed a few times. This chain connects TRBV28 to TRBJ1-6; 11 bases fit TRBD1. V shed 1 base, J shed 6 bases, and the junction held 5 bases outside the gene matches. CDR1 and CDR2 (germline): MDHEN, SYDVKM. The CDR3 extends over 17 amino acids. The CDR3 nucleotides are TGTGCCAGCAGTTTATTCTCCGGGACAGGGGGTAATTCACCCCTCCACTTT. Translation gives CASSLFSGTGGNSPLHF.

V and J are TRBV28 and TRBJ2-1; TRBD2 aligns across 12 bases. The CDR3 is 14 residues long. The ends lost 7 bases at V and 9 bases at J; junction bases unmatched: 7. In germline, CDR1 is MDHEN, CDR2 SYDVKM. The chain's CDR3 is CASKTSGSSSEQFF. The CDR3 DNA follows: TGTGCCAGCAAGACTAGCGGGAGCTCGTCTGAGCAGTTCTTC. Filled out from reference TRBV28 and TRBJ2-1, the complete variable domain reads DVKVTQSSRYLVKRTGEKVFLECVQDMDHENMFWYRQDPGLGLRLIYFSYDVKMKEKGDIPEGYSVSREKKERFSLILESASTNQTSMYLCASKTSGSSSEQFFGPGTRLTVL.

This clonotype turned up a few times. The chain combines TRBV28 with TRBJ2-1; D may be TRBD2 (7 bases). CDR3 length: 14 residues. V gave up 6 bases and J gave up 5 bases, with 14 bases separating them. Germline V gives CDR1 MDHEN, CDR2 SYDVKM. CDR3 in DNA: TGTGCCAGCAGGGGGGGGCGGGGGCACAATGAGCAGTTCTTC. Its protein is CASRGGRGHNEQFF.

The chain has TRBV20-1 and TRBJ2-6; no firm D call. The ends were cut back, 5 bases at V and 0 bases at J, with 5 bases in the middle. CDR1 is DFQATT and CDR2 is SNEGSKA in the germline V gene (reference sequence). This CDR3 is 13 amino acids long. This CDR3 is CSAPDSGANVLTF. The CDR3 DNA is TGCAGTGCTCCCGACTCTGGGGCCAACGTCCTGACTTTC.

This clonotype was seen only once. The chain links TRBV4-1 to TRBJ2-5; TRBD2 agrees at 8 bases. CDR1 and CDR2 (germline): MGHRA, YSYEKL. This CDR3 comprises 16 residues. V shed 0 bases and J 4 bases; nucleotides not matched to a gene: 7. The CDR3 here is CASSQDFVGGAETQYF. CDR3 in DNA: TGCGCCAGCAGCCAAGACTTCGTCGGGGGGGCAGAGACCCAGTACTTC.